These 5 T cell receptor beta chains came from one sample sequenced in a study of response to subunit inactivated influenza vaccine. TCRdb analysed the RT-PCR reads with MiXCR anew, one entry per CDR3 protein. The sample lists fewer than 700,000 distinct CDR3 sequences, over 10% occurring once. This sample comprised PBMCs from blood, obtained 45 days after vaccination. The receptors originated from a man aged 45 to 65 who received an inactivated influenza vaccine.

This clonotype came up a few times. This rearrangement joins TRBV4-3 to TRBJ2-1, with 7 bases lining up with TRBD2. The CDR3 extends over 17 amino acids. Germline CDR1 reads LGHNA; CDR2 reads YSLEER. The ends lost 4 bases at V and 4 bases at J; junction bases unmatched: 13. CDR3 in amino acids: CASSPSSGAGAYNEQFF. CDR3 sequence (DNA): TGCGCCAGCAGCCCTTCCTCGGGTGCGGGAGCTTACAATGAGCAGTTCTTC.

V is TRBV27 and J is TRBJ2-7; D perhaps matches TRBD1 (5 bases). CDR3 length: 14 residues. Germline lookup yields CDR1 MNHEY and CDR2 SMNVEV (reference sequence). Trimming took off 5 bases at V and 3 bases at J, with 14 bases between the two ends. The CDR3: CASSPTGRDYEQYF. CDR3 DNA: TGTGCCAGCAGTCCCACCGGCAGGGACTACGAGCAGTACTTC.

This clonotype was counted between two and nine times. CDR3 nucleotides: TGTGCCAGCAGCGAGACAGGGGGTGAGACCCAGTACTTC. As protein: CASSETGGETQYF. V is TRBV14 and J is TRBJ2-5; 9 bases align to TRBD1. The germline CDR1 and CDR2 sequences are SGHDN and FVKESK. Trimming removed 5 bases from V and 5 bases from J; junction bases left unmatched: 3. The CDR3 contains 13 residues.

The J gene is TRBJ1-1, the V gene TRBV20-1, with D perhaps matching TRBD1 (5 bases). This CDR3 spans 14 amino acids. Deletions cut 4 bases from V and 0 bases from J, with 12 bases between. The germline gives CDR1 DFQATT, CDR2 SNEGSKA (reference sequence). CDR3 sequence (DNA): TGCAGTGCTAACACGGGACTCCTGAACACTGAAGCTTTCTTT. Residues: CSANTGLLNTEAFF.

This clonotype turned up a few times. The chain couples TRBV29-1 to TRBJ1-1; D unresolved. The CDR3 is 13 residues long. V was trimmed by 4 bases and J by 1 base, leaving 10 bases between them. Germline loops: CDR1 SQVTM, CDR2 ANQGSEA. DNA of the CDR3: TGCAGCGTTGGGTTGCTCCGGAACACTGAAGCTTTCTTT. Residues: CSVGLLRNTEAFF.